The clone carrying this TCR beta chain was detected a few times. The source of the sample is a study of T cells in Graves' hyperthyroidism and ophthalmopathy. Amplified regions were TCR beta CDR3 sequences from RNA transcripts. HTBI primers were the set used in a first-round RT-PCR of the TCR CDR3. TCRdb ran MiXCR on the multiplex PCR reads and lists one entry per CDR3 protein. Of about 400,000 distinct CDR3 sequences in the sample, around 15% were seen once. The germline CDR1 and CDR2 sequences are MDHEN and SYDVKM. The CDR3 has 12 residues. V trimming: 10 bases; J trimming: 7 bases; junction bases outside the gene matches: 7.

This sequence joins TRBV28 and TRBJ1-5, with 7 bases identical to TRBD1. The clonotype originates from a man in his fifties or sixties with Graves' ophthalmopathy. What was sequenced was blood. In DNA form, the CDR3 reads TGTGCCATTCGACAGGGCCAGCAGCCCCAGCATTTT. Amino acid sequence: CAIRQGQQPQHF.